This record concerns one T cell receptor beta chain sequence. Which antigen it targets is not known. Base qualities are not at hand, and no much larger clone is one base apart. The sample originates from a study of T cell responses to AZD1222 COVID-19 vaccine (dated by TCRdb to the early 2020s). For context, the study as a whole: A total of 233 trial participants underwent TCR sequencing, of whom roughly 210 received two doses of AZD1222 and roughly 25 received two doses of the MenACWY control vaccine. Trial participants were enrolled by age into 18-55, 56-69 and 70-plus year subgroups, with approximately 150, 28 and 58 TCR-sequenced participants respectively. Overall results and qualifications from the work: Participants were mostly white British and included more females than males, and it was suggested by the authors that clonal diversity may have been underestimated. No day 14 peak-response samples were available, so repertoires were characterized only after the peak T cell response. A significant rise in spike-specific TCR breadth and depth was observed after two AZD1222 doses relative to day 0 and relative to MenACWY recipients. The 56-69-year group was small, and its depth increase did not reach significance, likely because of low power. CD4 TCRs associated with the vaccine covered the entire spike protein, and the dominant responses were in regions 160-218 and 743-854. Reportedly, close to half of the unique spike-specific TCRs recognized epitopes lying outside the regions that are mutated in the B.1.351 and B.1.1.7 variants. Conclusions about previously exposed vaccinees are limited because only five to seven AZD1222 recipients were SARS-CoV-2 seropositive at baseline.

The CDR3 regions of human TCRbeta chains were analyzed by immunosequencing. For the original study's pipeline: Repertoire TCRs were checked for matches against a reference library of SARS-CoV-2-specific TCRs that had been generated using the MIRA antigen-specificity platform. Breadth was defined as the fraction of unique TCRs that were SARS-CoV-2-associated, and depth was defined as the fraction of total T cells that were SARS-CoV-2-associated. Using the MIRA data, every spike-specific TCR was mapped to the spike region that the TCR reacted to and assigned to either a CD4 or a CD8 class. Log10-transformed breadth and depth values were compared by one-way ANOVA with Sidak's multiple comparisons tests. Entries here come from immuneACCESS through TCRdb and include only in-frame sequences with V and J called. Some clones fail to appear in such tables; in the studies checked, an unresolved V gene covers under half of the shortfall, and the cause of the remainder is unknown. The V and J calls and clone size are taken from that table; D and trimming were inferred from the DNA. The sample table shows fewer than 130,000 clones, and around 90% are seen once. The ten largest clones add up to over 2% of the sample.

The time point label here, explained by the study, means: about 28 days (+/-7) after the second vaccine dose. AZD1222 recipients given second doses at about 4 weeks or at about 12 weeks were pooled, since spike-specific TCR depth and breadth were not found to differ between the two schedules. Vaccinee samples came from UK trials COV001 and COV002, including a single-blind randomized controlled phase 2/3 trial of AZD1222 (ChAdOx1 nCoV-19) in healthy adults. Trial participant PBMC samples were collected at day 0 and day 28 after the second dose for TCRbeta chain sequencing. CDR1 and CDR2 (SEHNR, FQNEAQ) derive from the germline V gene (reference sequence). V is pruned by 8 bases and J by 3 bases, leaving 5 bases of the junction without a gene match. From the cysteine through the phenylalanine, the CDR3 covers 13 amino acids. Of all the DNA, just the CDR3 is kept, 39 bases in frame from base 1.

The sample here was peripheral blood, taken 28 days after the second AZD1222 dose. The chain is encoded by TRBV7-9 joined to TRBJ1-2, and 8 junctional nucleotides match TRBD1. This TCR came from an adult who received the AZD1222 COVID-19 vaccine. The CDR3 region has the sequence CASGGQGYYGYTF. The bases are TGTGCCAGCGGAGGACAGGGATACTATGGCTACACCTTC.